The 2 T cell receptor beta chains presented below share a single source sample, sequenced in a study of cytomegalovirus exposure and HLA in healthy donors. Vbeta (60) and Jbeta (13) primers were used in the PCR. Sequencing was performed with immunoSEQ multiplex PCR; in TCRdb, only in-frame clones are kept and a portion is missing. The sample holds under 200,000 clones, roughly 90% seen once. The specimen sequenced was PBMCs. The origin of the receptors is a woman in her twenties or thirties in good health and CMV-seronegative.

The V and J genes are TRBV2 and TRBJ2-3; D not certain. Trimming took 4 bases from V and 4 from J, leaving 9 bases between them. Germline CDR1 is SNHLY and CDR2 is FYNNEI. CDR3 size: 13 residues. The CDR3 DNA is TGTGCCAGCAGTGCGAGCAATCCAGATACGCAGTATTTT. Translated: CASSASNPDTQYF.

This sequence joins TRBV7-8 and TRBJ1-5; 10 bases are a match to TRBD1. The CDR3 contains 17 residues. V was clipped by 1 base and J by 4 bases; unmatched bases: 7. The V gene's germline CDR1 is SGHVS and CDR2 FQNEAQ. The CDR3 here is CASSLDPGQGSNQPQHF. The CDR3 DNA reads as TGTGCCAGCAGCTTAGACCCGGGACAGGGGTCGAATCAGCCCCAGCATTTT.